This T cell receptor (beta chain) was documented in a study of T cell responses to AZD1222 COVID-19 vaccine. Data came from immunoSEQ multiplex PCR; TCRdb stores just in-frame clones and leaves some out. The data contain roughly 120,000 clones, roughly 89% of them singletons. Findings and caveats of the study: Donors were mostly white British, more females; clonal diversity possibly underestimated.

Worth noting for this clone: Its antigen is not identified.

The starting material was peripheral blood, obtained on day 0 of AZD1222 vaccination. The TCR comes from an adult in good health.

DNA for the CDR3: TGCGCCAGCAGCTCCTCCTACAGGGATACTGAAGCTTTCTTT. Translated: CASSSSYRDTEAFF. The chain couples TRBV5-1 to TRBJ1-1; the D gene is possibly TRBD1 (6 bases). The CDR3 contains 14 residues. CDR1 is SGHRS and CDR2 is YFSETQ in the germline V gene. V lost 3 bases, J lost 5 bases, and 14 bases lay in between.